This T cell receptor beta chain appears in the sequencing data of a study of blood T cell repertoires in COVID-19. Study information: The United States, Italy and Spain supplied acute and convalescent COVID-19 samples. T cells, B-cell-depleted T cells, or PBMCs provided the cDNA or gDNA that served as material.

V gave up 6 bases and J gave up 5 bases; unmatched junction bases: 5. CDR1 and CDR2 (germline): LNHDA, SQIVND (reference sequence). CDR3 length: 14 residues. Authors' data handling: Amplification with reference gene primers provided the estimates of nucleated cell counts. The protocol was immunoSEQ multiplex PCR, while the TCRdb copy is restricted to in-frame clones and leaves out a portion. Clonal size and the V and J genes are those of that table, whereas D and trimming came from the DNA. Altogether over 200,000 clones are present, almost 90% being singletons, with the ten largest covering roughly 2.5%.

This clonotype originated in a woman aged 55-70 years with acute or convalescent COVID-19. The gene calls are TRBV19 and TRBJ1-5; 9 nucleotides align to TRBD1. Input material: peripheral blood. CDR3 in amino acids: CASRDRGDYQPQHF. In DNA, the CDR3 is TGTGCCAGTAGAGACAGGGGGGACTATCAGCCCCAGCATTTT.